The 13 T cell receptor beta chains listed next were all sequenced from one sample in a study of control samples from healthy donors and cancer patients. TCRdb's table, derived via immunoSEQ multiplex PCR, lists solely in-frame clones and lacks some. The repertoire includes approximately 100,000 clones, about nine tenths of them detected once, and 20% to 25% sits in the top ten. Sequencing was done on a sample of blood. These receptors were obtained from a man aged 25 to 40 in good health.

The genes are TRBV5-1 and TRBJ2-3; 10 bases agree with TRBD2. With 5 bases clipped from V and 1 base from J, the junction kept 4 bases outside the gene matches. The CDR3 spans 15 residues. CDR1 is SGHRS and CDR2 is YFSETQ in the germline V gene. For the CDR3, the DNA is TGCGCCAGCAGGGCCGGGACTAGCGGCACAGATACGCAGTATTTT. Translation gives CASRAGTSGTDTQYF.

The CDR3 sequence is CASSSQTSGGAVQFF. CDR3 nucleotide sequence: TGTGCCAGCAGCTCCCAGACTAGCGGGGGGGCCGTGCAGTTCTTC. The genes are TRBV5-6 and TRBJ2-1; TRBD2 matches 14 bases. The CDR3 consists of 15 residues. V lost 3 bases, J lost 12 bases, and 8 bases stayed unmatched. Germline loops: CDR1 SGHDT, CDR2 YYEEEE.

V gene TRBV7-8 combines with J gene TRBJ1-2; no clear D. Germline lookup yields CDR1 SGHVS and CDR2 FQNEAQ. Between the trimmed V and J ends, which lost 5 bases and 8 bases, there was a span of 15 bases. This CDR3 is built from 13 residues. The CDR3 protein is CASSPATSLGYTF. CDR3 nucleotide sequence: TGTGCCAGCAGCCCCGCCACATCCCTCGGCTACACCTTC.

The rearrangement uses TRBV7-9 and TRBJ1-2; no definite D call. V lost 5 bases to trimming and J lost 2 bases, with 12 bases between them. Germline V gene sequence: CDR1 SEHNR, CDR2 FQNEAQ (reference sequence). The CDR3 sequence is 14 residues long. The DNA for the CDR3 is TGTGCCAGCAGCCCTCCCGAGAACAACTATGGCTACACCTTC. This translates into CASSPPENNYGYTF.

The genes are TRBV18 and TRBJ2-1; D is perhaps TRBD2 (6 bases). The CDR3 loop spans 12 amino acids. CDR1 is KGHSH, CDR2 LQKENI, per germline. V was clipped by 6 bases and J by 6 bases, with 9 bases between them. Here the CDR3 DNA reads TGTGCCAGCTCGACCGGGGGCAATGAGCAGTTCTTC. Translated, it gives CASSTGGNEQFF.

This chain connects TRBV5-4 to TRBJ1-3; maybe TRBD1 (6 bases). Germline assignment: CDR1 SGHNT and CDR2 YYREEE (reference sequence). This CDR3 spans 18 amino acids. V was cut by 4 bases and J by 1 base, with 21 bases left in between. Here the CDR3 DNA reads TGTGCCAGCAGCCCCGGAGGGCAGGGGAGACGGTCTGGAAACACCATATATTTT. It codes for CASSPGGQGRRSGNTIYF.

V is TRBV19 and J is TRBJ1-2, with TRBD1 matching over 8 bases. The germline gives CDR1 LNHDA, CDR2 SQIVND (reference sequence). The CDR3 runs to 14 residues. Trimming removed 6 bases from V and 2 bases from J; junction bases left unmatched: 5. The DNA for the CDR3 is TGTGCCAGTAGCTCACAGGGGGGAAACTATGGCTACACCTTC. Translated: CASSSQGGNYGYTF.

J is TRBJ2-5 and V is TRBV6-1, with D maybe TRBD2 (6 bases). Trimming pared 3 bases from V and 2 bases from J, leaving 13 bases between. Germline V CDR1 and CDR2: MNHNS, SASEGT. CDR3 length: 15 residues. Written as DNA, the CDR3 is TGTGCCAGCAGTGAGGATCGGGGGACTCAAGAGACCCAGTACTTC. It translates to CASSEDRGTQETQYF.

J is TRBJ2-7 and V is TRBV6-5; 8 bases map to TRBD2. This CDR3 region has 14 residues. CDR1 MNHEY and CDR2 SVGAGI come from the germline V gene. The J segment lost 6 bases and the V segment lost 6 bases, leaving 10 bases of the junction unmatched. The CDR3 loop reads CASSLSGLVIEQYF. CDR3 in DNA: TGTGCCAGCAGCCTTTCGGGACTAGTGATCGAGCAGTACTTC.

The V and J genes are TRBV11-2 and TRBJ2-5, with D maybe TRBD1 (7 bases). V lost 5 bases and J lost 6, with 10 bases in between. Per the germline V gene, CDR1 is SGHAT and CDR2 is FQNNGV. This CDR3 is 12 amino acids long. The CDR3 reads CASSPGGKTQYF. CDR3 coding DNA: TGTGCCAGCAGCCCAGGGGGGAAGACCCAGTACTTC.

The CDR3 loop is CASSLVFGTNEKLFF. For the CDR3, the DNA is TGCGCCAGCAGCTTGGTTTTTGGAACTAATGAAAAACTGTTTTTT. The genes are TRBV5-1 and TRBJ1-4; D remains ambiguous. Trimming took off 0 bases at V and 1 base at J, with 7 bases between the two ends. Per the germline V gene, CDR1 is SGHRS and CDR2 is YFSETQ. This CDR3 region has 15 residues. The whole variable domain, filled in from reference TRBV5-1 and TRBJ1-4, reads KAGVTQTPRYLIKTRGQQVTLSCSPISGHRSVSWYQQTPGQGLQFLFEYFSETQRNKGNFPGRFSGRQFSNSRSEMNVSTLELGDSALYLCASSLVFGTNEKLFFGSGTQLSVL.

The rearrangement links TRBV7-2 to TRBJ1-3; D not resolved. From germline, CDR1 is SGHTA and CDR2 FQGNSA. V shed 1 base and J shed 0 bases, with 13 bases lying between them. This CDR3 is built from 17 residues. CDR3 loop: CASSLVAVLNSGNTIYF. CDR3 sequence (DNA): TGTGCCAGCAGCTTAGTGGCGGTGCTTAACTCTGGAAACACCATATATTTT. The full variable domain, with the rest looked up from reference TRBV7-2 and TRBJ1-3, is GAGVSQSPSNKVTEKGKDVELRCDPISGHTALYWYRQSLGQGLEFLIYFQGNSAPDKSGLPSDRFSAERTGGSVSTLTIQRTQQEDSAVYLCASSLVAVLNSGNTIYFGEGSWLTVV.

The chain employs TRBV2 and TRBJ1-1; D is unresolved. Trimming shortened V by 5 bases and J by 5 bases, and 9 bases separated the two germline ends. The CDR3 has 12 residues. Germline loops: CDR1 SNHLY, CDR2 FYNNEI. Here the CDR3 DNA reads TGTGCCAGCAGTCCCGGGAGGACTGAAGCTTTCTTT. Translating it yields CASSPGRTEAFF.